This entry concerns a single TCR beta chain. This clonotype showed up just a few times. What antigen it recognizes has not been identified. Per-nucleotide qualities are absent, and no much larger clonotype sits a single base away. The data were obtained in a study of regulatory T cells in long-lasting Graves disease (dated by TCRdb to about 2021). About the full investigation: Patients with newly diagnosed Graves' disease had been on antithyroid drugs for under 3 months. Patients with persistent Graves' disease were compared with patients with newly diagnosed Graves' disease using TCR sequencing and RNA sequencing of peripheral blood. The study was registered as a clinical trial and conducted in China. A total of roughly 33 samples were covered by TCR sequencing, comprising approximately 13 persistent and 20 newly diagnosed Graves' disease patients. The paper as a whole reports these results and caveats: A larger number of public clonotypes was shared among persistent patients (around 2,500) than among newly diagnosed patients (roughly 930). Persistent Graves' disease patients showed lower TCR Shannon entropy and fewer highly expanded clones than newly diagnosed patients, suggesting clonal expansion. Because the primary lesion, thyroid tissue, could not be accessed, the study looked at peripheral blood alone. Sequencing and analysis were limited to the TCR beta chain. As a limitation, the authors acknowledged that the small sample size may reduce accuracy. Persistent disease showed preferential use of TRBV28, TRBJ1-2 and TRBJ2-5, whereas newly diagnosed disease favored TRBV20-1 and TRBJ2-1.

The cysteine opens and the phenylalanine closes a CDR3 of 16 amino acids. The kept DNA is CDR3 alone, 48 bases in frame from the first base. The germline V gene specifies LGHNA as CDR1 and YNFKEQ as CDR2. V and J are truncated by 6 bases and 0 bases respectively, leaving an intervening sequence of 15 bases. The time point label, read with the paper, signifies: newly diagnosed GD, antithyroid drugs for less than 3 months. For both TCR sequencing and RNA sequencing, RNA was extracted from PBMCs in TRIzol. The diagnosis of Graves' disease was made according to American Thyroid Association guidelines. Patients were recruited from an endocrinology department in Xi'an, China. Each patient gave about 9.1 milliliters of peripheral blood, collected in an EDTA anticoagulant tube. Ficoll Paque Plus density gradient separation was used to isolate PBMCs, and no further T cell sorting was performed. An Agilent 2100 Bioanalyzer and agarose gel were used to check RNA quality, and a NanoDrop 2000 was used to measure RNA concentration.

Receptor amplification or capture employed multiplex PCR. Sequencing took place on an Illumina HiSeq 4000. iRepertoire HTBI primers and Arm-PCR amplification of CDR3 regions were used to construct TCR beta libraries. Before sequencing, the PCR products underwent gel purification. In the source study's methods: Across samples, roughly 60 TRBV and roughly 13 TRBJ segments were identified and used for gene usage analysis of CDR3 amino acid clonotypes. Filtered high-quality paired reads were merged into contigs using COPE and FqMerger. Contigs were aligned with BLAST to IMGT TRBV, TRBD and TRBJ reference genes, and CDR3 was defined per IMGT. Any clonotype with a frequency above 0.1% was counted as a highly expanded clone. Shannon entropy served as the measure of repertoire diversity, while the Gini coefficient captured V-J evenness. A clonotype was considered public if more than one individual shared it. TCRdb handled the public reads itself, with Q25 trimming in fastp and clone calling in MiXCR, and kept productive beta chains. Identical CDR3 proteins give one entry, which carries the most common genes and DNA. For this entry, the V and J calls and clone size follow TCRdb and not the study's own pipeline. Within this sample are a few hundred thousand distinct CDR3 sequences, with approximately 12% of them counted one time only. The top ten constitute approximately 17% of the sample.

This sample was also put to use in a study of T cells in Graves' hyperthyroidism and ophthalmopathy. In that second paper, the authors write: A patient counted as having stable Graves' hyperthyroidism if no progression to ophthalmopathy occurred over 18 months of follow-up. Hyperthyroidism patients were newly diagnosed, with disease duration under 2 months, and aged 18 to 65 years. Patients with uncontrolled infections, other autoimmune diseases, pregnancy or lactation were excluded. Clinical symptoms, serum thyroxine and TRAb, thyroid ultrasound, and orbital computed tomography formed the basis for the diagnoses. The first round of RT-PCR for the TCR CDR3 was performed with the HTBI primer set and the Qiagen OneStep RT-PCR kit. Most expanded thyroid clonotypes (frequency above 0.001) were also found in blood, which suggests that blood repertoires may mirror thyroid immune responses. In cross-validation, a model built on a 13 V-J signature told ophthalmopathy apart from stable hyperthyroidism with under 90% sensitivity and approximately 84% specificity, and in testing the same model reached 80%/75%. In validation, progression to ophthalmopathy was predicted by the model with nearly 71% sensitivity and 72% to 85% specificity, a median of approximately 6.5 months before onset. To identify TCR V-J signatures that set the groups apart, the researchers used a discovery cohort of 90 to 100 patients, made up of 40 to 45 with Graves' ophthalmopathy and about 59 with stable Graves' hyperthyroidism. Whether ophthalmopathy could be predicted prospectively was tested in an independent validation cohort made up of about 18 hyperthyroidism patients plus 17 patients who later progressed to ophthalmopathy. The approximately 98 discovery patients were randomly divided into training and test sets at a 7:3 ratio. In addition, the study compared T-cell repertoires in thyroid tissue and in blood from about 6 Graves' hyperthyroidism patients. After sampling, hyperthyroidism patients received methimazole starting at 30 mg daily, and ophthalmopathy patients received high-dose intravenous methylprednisolone. Libraries were constructed in a second round of multiplex PCR, after which size selection and purification were performed. Libraries were sequenced paired-end with 100 bp reads on an Illumina HiSeq2000. SOAPnuke was used to process the raw data, with reads discarded if the reads contained adapters or uncalled bases, had a mean Phred below 15, or lacked an exact constant-primer or identifier match. High-quality paired reads were merged using COPE v1.2.5, and each unique nucleotide sequence was defined as a clonotype. MiTCR v1.1 was used to align the clonotypes against IMGT TRBV, TRBD and TRBJ reference segments. The analysis included only V-J combinations with a frequency above 0.0001, which together covered 99% to 99.2% of the repertoires. A TCS score was defined as the ratio of F50 (clonal expansion) to E x V (chaos), with BLOSUM62-based TCRdist applied between CDR3 peptides within each V-J. Welch's t-statistics and random forest reduced approximately 520 V-J features to roughly 13, which were used in a naive Bayes classifier (R e1071). No statistical method was used to set the sample size in advance, and investigators knew the group allocation. The paper describes TCR Vbeta CDR3 sequencing of more than 120 peripheral blood samples, made up of under 50 ophthalmopathy patients, 70 to 80 hyperthyroidism patients and 17 progressor patients.

The sequenced sample was peripheral blood mononuclear cells (PBMCs), obtained at new diagnosis, from a patient treated with antithyroid drugs. The origin of this receptor is a woman in her late teens or twenties with Graves disease. Donor details come from another sample of the same person, matched by shared clones. The chain uses TRBV4-2 and TRBJ2-1; no D segment can be confidently identified. The DNA sequence follows: TGTGCCAGCAGACCCGGCTCCGACCTCTCCTACAATGAGCAGTTCTTC. This sequence encodes CASRPGSDLSYNEQFF.